This T cell receptor (beta chain) was sequenced in a study of blood T cell repertoires in COVID-19. Study information: The origin of the acute and convalescent COVID-19 samples was the United States, Italy and Spain. PBMCs, B-cell-depleted T cells, or T cells provided the cDNA or gDNA that made up the material.

A Seattle source enrolled patients during active infection and followed them longitudinally. This CDR3 comprises 15 residues. V was clipped by 1 base and J by 10 bases, with 19 bases between them. The V gene's germline CDR1 is SGHDT and CDR2 YYEEEE. The authors' processing: Nucleated cell counts were estimated from reference gene primer amplification. Some clones are missing from TCRdb's copy, which holds only in-frame ones; the method was immunoSEQ multiplex PCR. The V and J calls and clone size come from that table; D and trimming were worked out from the DNA. This table holds around 460,000 clones, about 90% found once.

V usage is TRBV5-6 and J usage is TRBJ2-3, with D perhaps TRBD1 (7 bases). The receptor comes from a young man with COVID-19, enrolled during active disease. Sequenced material: peripheral blood. The CDR3 nucleotides are TGTGCCAGCAGCTTGCCCCAGGGGGGAGGCGATGCGCAGTATTTT. It is translated as CASSLPQGGGDAQYF.